This T cell receptor beta chain was sequenced during a study of blood T cell repertoires in COVID-19. Germline CDR1 reads LGHDT; CDR2 reads YNNKEL (reference sequence). The CDR3 has 15 residues. V lost 7 bases to trimming and J lost 5 bases; unmatched junction nucleotides: 9. Libraries were prepared by immunoSEQ multiplex PCR; TCRdb keeps only in-frame clonotypes and omits some of them. The sample shows under 150,000 clones, roughly four fifths of them seen only once. This rearrangement joins TRBV3-1 (or the pseudogene TRBV3-2) to TRBJ2-3; TRBD2 agrees at 10 bases. The source of this sequence is a woman over 75 in a cohort sampled during active or convalescent COVID-19. Sequencing input: peripheral blood. As DNA, the CDR3 is TGTGCCAGCACCCGAGTAGCGGGGGGCCGAGATACGCAGTATTTT. The encoded protein is CASTRVAGGRDTQYF.